What follows describes a single T cell receptor beta chain. Its antigen is still unknown. The data stem from a study of T cell responses to AZD1222 COVID-19 vaccine. Findings and limits, study-wide: Close to half of all spike-specific TCRs reportedly target regions of the variants that are unmutated. Donors, mostly white British, included more females; clonal diversity was possibly underestimated. After the peak T cell response, and only then, were repertoires sampled.

The assay was immunoSEQ multiplex PCR, and TCRdb's table has in-frame clones only and misses some. Of around 140,000 clones in the sample, roughly 85% were seen once. The length of the CDR3 is 14 residues. Germline CDR1 reads DFQATT; CDR2 reads SNEGSKA (reference sequence). Trimming took 6 bases from V and 1 from J, leaving 10 bases between them. Sequenced here: peripheral blood, sampled 28 days after the second dose of the MenACWY control vaccine. The gene calls are TRBV20-1 and TRBJ2-6; D remains ambiguous. The clonotype originates from an adult who received the MenACWY meningococcal vaccine as a control. The CDR3: CSASDSSGANVLTF. CDR3 nucleotide sequence: TGCAGTGCAAGTGATAGTTCTGGGGCCAACGTCCTGACTTTC.